This note documents a single T cell receptor beta chain sequence. Antigen: not known. The sample belongs to a study of T cells in Graves' hyperthyroidism and ophthalmopathy. General study findings and limits: Within blood appeared most thyroid clonotypes that had expanded above 0.001.

Amplification of TCR beta CDR3 regions was performed using RNA transcripts as template. Carried out on the TCR CDR3, a first-round RT-PCR used the HTBI primer set. In TCRdb, the multiplex PCR reads were re-called with MiXCR into one record per CDR3 protein. The table has 660,000 or so distinct CDR3 sequences, roughly 45% seen once. The CDR3 totals 11 residues. Germline V CDR1 and CDR2: SEHNR, FQNEAQ (reference sequence). Trimming removed 4 bases at V and 7 bases at J, with 7 bases between. The chain employs TRBV7-9 and TRBJ1-2; D remains ambiguous. This TCR derives from an adult man with Graves' disease, either hyperthyroidism or ophthalmopathy (not recorded which). Sequenced sample: peripheral blood or thyroid tissue (not recorded which). This CDR3 is CASSSHPGYTF. In DNA form, the CDR3 reads TGTGCCAGCAGCTCCCACCCTGGCTACACCTTC.